This T cell receptor beta chain was sequenced during a study of blood T cell repertoires in COVID-19. The overall study: Italy, Spain and the United States were the sources of the convalescent and acute COVID-19 samples.

The germline CDR1 and CDR2 sequences are SNHLY and FYNNEI. The CDR3 runs 14 residues. Trimming shortened V by 4 bases and J by 6 bases, and 13 bases separated the two germline ends. TCRdb's table, derived via immunoSEQ multiplex PCR, lists solely in-frame clones and lacks some. Among roughly 110,000 clones, about 64% were seen once, and the ten largest hold approximately 0.9%. The sample comprised peripheral blood. This TCR was sampled from a human donor with acute or convalescent COVID-19. The donor label of this sample is uncertain. The V gene is TRBV2, the J gene TRBJ1-5, with unresolved D. The CDR3 DNA sequence: TGTGCCAGCAGTGGCGAGGTTTCGGGTCAGCCCCAGCATTTT. This encodes CASSGEVSGQPQHF.